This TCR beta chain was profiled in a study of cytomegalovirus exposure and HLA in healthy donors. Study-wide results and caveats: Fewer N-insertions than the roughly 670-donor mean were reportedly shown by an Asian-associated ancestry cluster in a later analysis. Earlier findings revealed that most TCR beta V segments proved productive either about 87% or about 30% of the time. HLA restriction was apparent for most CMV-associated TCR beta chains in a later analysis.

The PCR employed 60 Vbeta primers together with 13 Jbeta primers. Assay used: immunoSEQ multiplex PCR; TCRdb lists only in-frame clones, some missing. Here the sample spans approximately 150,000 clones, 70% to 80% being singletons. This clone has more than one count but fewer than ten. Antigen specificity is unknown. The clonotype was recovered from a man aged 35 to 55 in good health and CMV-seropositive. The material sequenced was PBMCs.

The CDR3 DNA reads TGTGCCAGCAGCGACCGCTGGGGAGGCGGAGCAGATACGCAGTATTTT. This gives the protein CASSDRWGGGADTQYF. This chain uses TRBV6-6 with TRBJ2-3, with a weak D call TRBD2 (6 bases). Between the trimmed V and J ends, which lost 6 bases and 4 bases, there was a span of 20 bases. The CDR3 loop spans 16 amino acids. CDR1 and CDR2 (germline): MNHNY, SVGAGI (reference sequence).